The entry that follows covers one T cell receptor (beta chain) sequence. Its antigen is currently not known. Within one base of it there is no much larger clone, and no base qualities were kept. Measured from the cysteine to the phenylalanine, the CDR3 is 16 residues long. Of the read, only the CDR3 DNA is kept; its 48 bases are in frame from base 1. Per the germline V gene, SGHVS is the CDR1 and FQNEAQ is the CDR2. V sheds 1 base and J sheds 0 bases, leaving 13 bases between their ends. The donors were healthy, HIV-negative adults who had no recently reported acute infections or vaccinations. Only Caucasian adults living in Nashville, Tennessee, USA were represented among the donors. CD4+ T cells were enriched by magnetic negative selection; naive cells were then positively selected on CD45RA, and the negative fraction formed the memory subset. After blood collection by leukapheresis, PBMCs were isolated using Ficoll-Histopaque density gradient centrifugation and then cryopreserved in the vapor phase of liquid nitrogen. Analytical flow cytometry was used to check the purity and quantity of each magnetically sorted T cell population. Each sorted fraction had its genomic DNA isolated and then quantified by UV absorbance on a Nanodrop 2000c.

These data come from a study of shared clonotypes between healthy human individuals (TCRdb year 2020). A note on the overall study: Three men and a couple of women, aged 18 to 49 years, made up the cohort. To increase sequencing depth and limit assay-specific biases, TCR repertoire library preparation and sequencing were carried out by different laboratories using diverse techniques. Each donor's leukapheresis produced roughly between roughly 0.94 and 9.5 billion PBMCs. For each donor, CD4 naive and CD4 memory were each run on three plates, CD8 naive on two plates, and CD8 memory on one plate. Blood TCR repertoires of about five healthy adults were deeply sequenced to estimate repertoire size and the extent of clonotype sharing between individuals.

Using the deep immunoSEQ assay, TCR CDR3 regions were amplified from genomic DNA by multiplex PCR. Extracted genomic DNA from each cell subset was spread evenly across all wells of several immunoSEQ 96-well plates, with each plate serving as a replicate. For sorted subsets, each replicate PCR was loaded with 150 to 250 ng genomic DNA, equivalent to some 31,000 T cell genomes. Purified libraries were measured with a Qubit 3.0 fluorometer, size-checked on a Bioanalyzer 2100, and measured again with the KAPA Library Quantification kit. A separate single-read 150-cycle Illumina NextSeq 550 flow cell was used to sequence each immunoSEQ 96-well plate. On the study's bioinformatics: Because the immunoSEQ output included only junctional sequences and no quality scores, the filtering could not be the same as the filtering used for full-length reads. Sequences were annotated with PyIR, a Python wrapper for IgBLAST v1.9, using IMGT germline references to assign V/J genes and CDR3. Reads with weak V/J assignments (E-value above 1e-6), missing CDR3, stop codons, out-of-frame junctions, or ambiguous translated residues were removed. V3J clonotypes were defined as sequences sharing the same inferred V gene, J gene, and CDR3 amino acid sequence. To compute the percentage overlap between repertoires, the number of shared unique clonotypes was divided by the size of the smaller repertoire. Richness of each repertoire was evaluated using RTK rarefaction, the Chao1 estimator, and Recon v2.1 estimates of unobserved clonotypes. Generation probabilities for all TCRbeta clonotypes obtained by the gDNA method from a handful of donors were computed using OLGA. The table comes from immuneACCESS by way of TCRdb, which keeps in-frame sequences with V and J called. Part of the clones is missing from these tables; in studies checked, under half for an unresolved V gene and the rest for unknown reasons. That table gives V, J and clone size, and the DNA gave D and trimming. Across this sample there are under 2,500,000 clones, with roughly 95% seen only once. The ten most abundant clones make up around 0.13% of the sample.

On the study overall, not on this receptor specifically: Sharing across a few donors was observed for approximately 5% of naive CD4, less than 4% of naive CD8, 2% to 2.5% of memory CD4, and approximately 0.41% of memory CD8 clonotypes. Compared with non-shared clonotypes, the clonotypes found in all four sorted-subset donors had higher generation probabilities. Larger estimated clonotype richness was generally found for naive subsets than for memory subsets. The small number of donors limited the genetic and exposure-history diversity represented. Rarefaction of sorted-subset datasets indicated incomplete sequencing despite the large sequencing depth. Pairwise subsampling led to the expectation that sequencing depth would affect the degree of clonotype sharing among donors. Sampling was limited to blood, and TCR repertoires in tissue likely differ from TCR repertoires in blood.

Input material: naive CD4+ T cells sorted from blood. Interpreted using the paper, the cell subset or site label stands for: CD45RA+ positively selected. This TCR was sampled from a man in his late teens or twenties in good health. Recombination linked TRBV7-8 to TRBJ2-7; a tentative D call is TRBD2 (6 bases match). The CDR3 region reads CASSLVVRGTSYEQYF. The DNA is as follows: TGTGCCAGCAGCTTAGTAGTTCGGGGGACCTCCTACGAGCAGTACTTC.